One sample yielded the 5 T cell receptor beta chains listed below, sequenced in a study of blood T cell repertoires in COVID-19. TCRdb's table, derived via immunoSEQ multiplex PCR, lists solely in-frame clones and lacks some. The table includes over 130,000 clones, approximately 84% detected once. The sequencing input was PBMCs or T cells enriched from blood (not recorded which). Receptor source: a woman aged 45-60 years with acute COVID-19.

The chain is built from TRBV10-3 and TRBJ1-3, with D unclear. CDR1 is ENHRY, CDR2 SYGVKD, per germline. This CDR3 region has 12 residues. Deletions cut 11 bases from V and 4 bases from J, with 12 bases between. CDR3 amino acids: CASSPLGNTIYF. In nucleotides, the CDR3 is TGTGCCTCTTCCCCCTTGGGAAACACCATATATTTT.

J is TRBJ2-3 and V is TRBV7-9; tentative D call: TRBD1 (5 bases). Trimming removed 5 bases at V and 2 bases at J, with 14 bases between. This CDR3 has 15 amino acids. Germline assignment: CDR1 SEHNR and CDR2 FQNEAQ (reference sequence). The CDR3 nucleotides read TGTGCCAGCAGCCCGGAAAGGGGTACCACAGATACGCAGTATTTT. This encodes CASSPERGTTDTQYF. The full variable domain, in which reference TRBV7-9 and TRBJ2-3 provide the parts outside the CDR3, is DTGVSQNPRHKITKRGQNVTFRCDPISEHNRLYWYRQTLGQGPEFLTYFQNEAQLEKSRLLSDRFSAERPKGSFSTLEIQRTEQGDSAMYLCASSPERGTTDTQYFGPGTRLTVL.

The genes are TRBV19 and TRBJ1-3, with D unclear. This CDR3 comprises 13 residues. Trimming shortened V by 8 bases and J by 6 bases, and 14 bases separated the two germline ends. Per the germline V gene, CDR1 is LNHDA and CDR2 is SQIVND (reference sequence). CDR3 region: CASSTTLANTIYF. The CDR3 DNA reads TGTGCCAGTTCGACGACACTTGCAAACACCATATATTTT.

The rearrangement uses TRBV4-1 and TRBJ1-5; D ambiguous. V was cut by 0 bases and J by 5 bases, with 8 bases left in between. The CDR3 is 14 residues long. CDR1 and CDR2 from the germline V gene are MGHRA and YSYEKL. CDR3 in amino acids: CASSQDHRDQPQHF. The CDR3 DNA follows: TGCGCCAGCAGCCAAGATCATAGAGATCAGCCCCAGCATTTT.

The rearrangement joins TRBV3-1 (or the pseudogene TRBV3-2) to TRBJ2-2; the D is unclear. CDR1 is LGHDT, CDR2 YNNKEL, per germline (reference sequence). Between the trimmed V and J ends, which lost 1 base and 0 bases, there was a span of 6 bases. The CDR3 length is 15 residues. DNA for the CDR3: TGTGCCAGCAGCCAAGCCCATTCGAACACCGGGGAGCTGTTTTTT. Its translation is CASSQAHSNTGELFF.